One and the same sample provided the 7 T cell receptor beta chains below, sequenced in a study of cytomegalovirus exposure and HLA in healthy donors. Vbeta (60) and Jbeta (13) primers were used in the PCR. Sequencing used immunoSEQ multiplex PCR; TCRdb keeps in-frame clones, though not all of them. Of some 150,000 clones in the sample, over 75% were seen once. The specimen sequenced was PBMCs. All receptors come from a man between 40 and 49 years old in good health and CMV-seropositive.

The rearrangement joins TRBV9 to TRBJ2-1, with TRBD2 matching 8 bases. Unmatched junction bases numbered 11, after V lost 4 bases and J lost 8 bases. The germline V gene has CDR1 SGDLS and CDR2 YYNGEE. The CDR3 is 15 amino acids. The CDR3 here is CASSSTGTSGYEQFF. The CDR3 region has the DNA TGTGCCAGCAGCTCAACCGGGACTAGTGGCTATGAGCAGTTCTTC.

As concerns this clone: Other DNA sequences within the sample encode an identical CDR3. The CDR3 coding sequence is TGTGCCAGCTCACAGACAGGGGTAGGGGCCAACGTCCTGACTTTC. Translating it yields CASSQTGVGANVLTF. The chain joins TRBV18 to TRBJ2-6; 8 bases are a match to TRBD1. V trimming: 4 bases; J trimming: 4 bases; junction bases outside the gene matches: 3. From germline, CDR1 is KGHSH and CDR2 LQKENI. The CDR3 covers 15 residues. Looking up the rest from reference TRBV18 and TRBJ2-6 gives the full variable domain: NAGVMQNPRHLVRRRGQEARLRCSPMKGHSHVYWYRQLPEEGLKFMVYLQKENIIDESGMPKERFSAEFPKEGPSILRIQQVVRGDSAAYFCASSQTGVGANVLTFGAGSRLTVL.

The CDR3 here is CASSLGGGRPDTQYF. CDR3 bases: TGTGCCAGCAGCTTGGGCGGGGGGAGGCCAGATACGCAGTATTTT. The chain links TRBV11-3 to TRBJ2-3; 8 bases align to TRBD2. V dropped 3 bases and J dropped 4; count of bases not matched to a gene: 6. This CDR3 has 15 residues. The germline gives CDR1 SGHNT, CDR2 YENEEA.

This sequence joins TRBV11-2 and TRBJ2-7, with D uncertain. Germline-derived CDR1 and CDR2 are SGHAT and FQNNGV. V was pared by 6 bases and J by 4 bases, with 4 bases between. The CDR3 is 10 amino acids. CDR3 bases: TGTGCCAGCAGTTCATACGAGCAGTACTTC. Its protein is CASSSYEQYF.

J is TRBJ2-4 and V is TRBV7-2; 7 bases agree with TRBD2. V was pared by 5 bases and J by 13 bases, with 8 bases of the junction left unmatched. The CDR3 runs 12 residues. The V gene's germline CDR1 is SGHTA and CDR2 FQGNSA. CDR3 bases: TGTGCCAGCAGCGGGGACTACCTCCTACAGTACTTC. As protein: CASSGDYLLQYF.

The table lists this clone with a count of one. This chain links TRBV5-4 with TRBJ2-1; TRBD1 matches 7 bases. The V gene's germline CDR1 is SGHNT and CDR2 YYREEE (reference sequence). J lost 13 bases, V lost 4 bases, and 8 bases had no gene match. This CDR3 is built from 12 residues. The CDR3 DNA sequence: TGTGCCAGCAGCGGGGACAGATCGCAACAGTTCTTC. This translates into CASSGDRSQQFF.

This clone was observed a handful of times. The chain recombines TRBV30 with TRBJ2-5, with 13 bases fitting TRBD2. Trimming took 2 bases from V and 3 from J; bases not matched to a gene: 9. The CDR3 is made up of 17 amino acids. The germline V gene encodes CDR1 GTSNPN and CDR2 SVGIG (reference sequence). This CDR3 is CAWSFSRTSGSKETQYF. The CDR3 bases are TGTGCCTGGAGTTTCTCCCGGACTAGCGGGAGTAAAGAGACCCAGTACTTC.